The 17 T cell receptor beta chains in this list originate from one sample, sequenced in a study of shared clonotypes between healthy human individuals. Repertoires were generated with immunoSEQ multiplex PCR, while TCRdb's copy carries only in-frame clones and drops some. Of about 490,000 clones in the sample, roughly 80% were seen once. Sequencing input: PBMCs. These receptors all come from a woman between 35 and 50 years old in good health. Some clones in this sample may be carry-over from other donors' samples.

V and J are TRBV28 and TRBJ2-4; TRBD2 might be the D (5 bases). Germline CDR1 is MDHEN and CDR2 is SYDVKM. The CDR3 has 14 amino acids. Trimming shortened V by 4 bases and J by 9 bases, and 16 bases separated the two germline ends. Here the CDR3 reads CASSSGGRVGIQYF. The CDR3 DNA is TGTGCCAGCAGTTCTGGCGGGCGGGTCGGCATTCAGTACTTC.

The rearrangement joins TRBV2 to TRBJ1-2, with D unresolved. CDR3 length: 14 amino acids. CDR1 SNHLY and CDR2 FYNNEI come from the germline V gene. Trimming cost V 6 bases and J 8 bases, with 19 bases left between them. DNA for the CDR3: TGTGCCAGCAGCTCCGTTTGGGCCGTTGGAGGCTACACCTTC. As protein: CASSSVWAVGGYTF.

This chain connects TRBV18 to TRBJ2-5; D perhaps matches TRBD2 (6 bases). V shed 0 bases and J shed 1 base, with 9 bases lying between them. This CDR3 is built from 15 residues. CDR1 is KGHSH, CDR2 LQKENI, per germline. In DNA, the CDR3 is TGTGCCAGCTCACCACCGCGGGACGGCCAAGAGACCCAGTACTTC. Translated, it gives CASSPPRDGQETQYF.

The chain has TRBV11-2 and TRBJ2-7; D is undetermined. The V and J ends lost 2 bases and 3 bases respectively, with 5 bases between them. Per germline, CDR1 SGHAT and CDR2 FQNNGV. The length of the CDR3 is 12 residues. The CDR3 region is CASSLFYYEQYF. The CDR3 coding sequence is TGTGCCAGCAGCTTATTTTACTACGAGCAGTACTTC.

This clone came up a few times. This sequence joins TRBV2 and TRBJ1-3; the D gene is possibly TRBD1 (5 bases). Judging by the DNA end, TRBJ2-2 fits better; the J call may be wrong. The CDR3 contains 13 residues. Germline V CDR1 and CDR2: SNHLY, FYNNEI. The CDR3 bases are TGTGCTTCAGGGTTGGAGAACACCGGGGAGCTGTTTTTT. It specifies CASGLENTGELFF.

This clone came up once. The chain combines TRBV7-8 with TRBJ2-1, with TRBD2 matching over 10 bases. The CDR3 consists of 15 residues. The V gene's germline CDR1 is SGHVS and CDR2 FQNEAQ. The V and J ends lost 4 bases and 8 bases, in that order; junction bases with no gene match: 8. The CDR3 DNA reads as TGTGCCAGCAGCTATCCGGGACTAGCGAGCGATGAGCAGTTCTTC. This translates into CASSYPGLASDEQFF.

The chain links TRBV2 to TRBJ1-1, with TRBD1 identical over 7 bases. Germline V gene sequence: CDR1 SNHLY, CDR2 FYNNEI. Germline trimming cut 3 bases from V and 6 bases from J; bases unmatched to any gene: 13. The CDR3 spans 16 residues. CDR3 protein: CASSDPPGRGSPEAFF. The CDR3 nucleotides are TGTGCCAGCAGTGACCCTCCGGGCAGGGGGAGTCCTGAAGCTTTCTTT.

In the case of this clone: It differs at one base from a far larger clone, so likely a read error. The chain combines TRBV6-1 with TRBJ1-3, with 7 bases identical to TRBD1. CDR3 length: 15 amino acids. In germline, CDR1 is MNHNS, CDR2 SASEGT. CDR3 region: CACSEVGGSGNTIYF. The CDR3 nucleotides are TGTGCCTGCAGTGAAGTAGGGGGCTCCGGAAACACCATATATTTT.

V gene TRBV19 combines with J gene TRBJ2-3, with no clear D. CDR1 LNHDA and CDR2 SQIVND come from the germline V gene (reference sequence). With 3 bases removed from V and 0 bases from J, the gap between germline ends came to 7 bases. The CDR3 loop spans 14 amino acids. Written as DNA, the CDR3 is TGTGCCAGTAGTATCCCAGGTAGCACAGATACGCAGTATTTT. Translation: CASSIPGSTDTQYF.

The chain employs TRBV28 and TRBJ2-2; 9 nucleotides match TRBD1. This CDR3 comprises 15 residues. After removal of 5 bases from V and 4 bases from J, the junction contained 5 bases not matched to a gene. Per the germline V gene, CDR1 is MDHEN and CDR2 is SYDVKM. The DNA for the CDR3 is TGTGCCAGCAGTAGGGACAGGGTCGGCACCGGGGAGCTGTTTTTT. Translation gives CASSRDRVGTGELFF.

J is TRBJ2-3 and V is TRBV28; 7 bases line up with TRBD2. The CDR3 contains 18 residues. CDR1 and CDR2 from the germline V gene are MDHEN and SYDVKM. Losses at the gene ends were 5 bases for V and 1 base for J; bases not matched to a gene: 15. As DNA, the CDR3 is TGTGCCAGCAGTCCCCAATTTGGGAGGGGCCGGGGCACAGATACGCAGTATTTT. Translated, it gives CASSPQFGRGRGTDTQYF.

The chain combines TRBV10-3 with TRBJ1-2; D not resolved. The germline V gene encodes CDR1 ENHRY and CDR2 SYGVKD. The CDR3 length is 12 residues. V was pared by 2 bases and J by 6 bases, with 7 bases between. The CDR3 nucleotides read TGTGCCATCAGTGAGGGTGGGGATGGCTACACCTTC. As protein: CAISEGGDGYTF.

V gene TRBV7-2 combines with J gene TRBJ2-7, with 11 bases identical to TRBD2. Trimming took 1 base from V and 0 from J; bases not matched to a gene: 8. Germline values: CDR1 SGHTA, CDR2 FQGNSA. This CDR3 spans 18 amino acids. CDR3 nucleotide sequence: TGTGCCAGCAGCTTAGTATTCCTAGCGGGAGGTATCTCCTACGAGCAGTACTTC. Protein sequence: CASSLVFLAGGISYEQYF.

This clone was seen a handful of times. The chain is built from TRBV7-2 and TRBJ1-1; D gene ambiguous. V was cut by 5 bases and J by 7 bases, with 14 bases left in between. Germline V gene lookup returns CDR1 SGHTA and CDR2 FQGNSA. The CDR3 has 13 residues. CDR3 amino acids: CASSAHQALEAFF. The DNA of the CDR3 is TGTGCCAGCAGCGCCCACCAGGCCCTTGAAGCTTTCTTT.

CDR3: CASSFRDGPYEQYF. The CDR3, as DNA: TGCGCCAGCAGCTTCCGGGACGGGCCCTACGAGCAGTACTTC. The V and J genes are TRBV5-1 and TRBJ2-7; either TRBD1 or TRBD2 may supply D (5 bases each). The CDR3 has 14 amino acids. Trimming pared 2 bases from V and 2 bases from J, leaving 11 bases between. The germline CDR1 and CDR2 sequences are SGHRS and YFSETQ.

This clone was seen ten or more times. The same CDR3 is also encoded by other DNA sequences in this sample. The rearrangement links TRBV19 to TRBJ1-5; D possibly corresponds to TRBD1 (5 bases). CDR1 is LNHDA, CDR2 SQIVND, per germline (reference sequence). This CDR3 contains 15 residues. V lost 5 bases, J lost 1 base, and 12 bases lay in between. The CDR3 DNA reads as TGTGCCAGTAGTCCAATCCGGGACAGCAATCAGCCCCAGCATTTT. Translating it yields CASSPIRDSNQPQHF.

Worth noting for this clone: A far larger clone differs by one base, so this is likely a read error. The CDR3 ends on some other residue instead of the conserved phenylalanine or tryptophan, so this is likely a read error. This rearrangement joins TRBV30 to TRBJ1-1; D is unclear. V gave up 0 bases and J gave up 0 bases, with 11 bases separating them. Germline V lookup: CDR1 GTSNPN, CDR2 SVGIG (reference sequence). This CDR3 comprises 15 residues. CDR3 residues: CAWSVGPQLNTEAFS. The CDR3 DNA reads TGTGCCTGGAGTGTAGGCCCTCAACTGAACACTGAAGCTTTCTCT.